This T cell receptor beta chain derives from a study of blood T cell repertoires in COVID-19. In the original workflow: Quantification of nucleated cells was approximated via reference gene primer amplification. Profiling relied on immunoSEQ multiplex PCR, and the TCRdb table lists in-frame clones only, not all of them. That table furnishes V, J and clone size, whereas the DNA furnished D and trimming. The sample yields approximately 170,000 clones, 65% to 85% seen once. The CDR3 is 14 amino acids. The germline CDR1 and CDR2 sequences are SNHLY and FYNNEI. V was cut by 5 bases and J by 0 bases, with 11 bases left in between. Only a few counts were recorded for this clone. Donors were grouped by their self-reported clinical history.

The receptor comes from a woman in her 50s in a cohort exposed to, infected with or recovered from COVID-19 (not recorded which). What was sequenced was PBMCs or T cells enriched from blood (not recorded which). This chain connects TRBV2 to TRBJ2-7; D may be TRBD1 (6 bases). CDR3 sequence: CASSLTGLSYEQYF. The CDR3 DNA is TGTGCCAGCAGTTTGACAGGACTCTCCTACGAGCAGTACTTC.